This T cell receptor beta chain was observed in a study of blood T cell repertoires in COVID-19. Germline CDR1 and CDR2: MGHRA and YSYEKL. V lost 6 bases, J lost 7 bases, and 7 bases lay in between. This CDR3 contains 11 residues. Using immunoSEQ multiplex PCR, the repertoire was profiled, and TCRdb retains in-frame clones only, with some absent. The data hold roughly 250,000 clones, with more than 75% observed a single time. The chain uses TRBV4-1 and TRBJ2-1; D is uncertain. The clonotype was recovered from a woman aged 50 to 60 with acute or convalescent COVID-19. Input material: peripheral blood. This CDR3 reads CASSSRNEQFF. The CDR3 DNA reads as TGCGCCAGCAGTTCTAGGAATGAGCAGTTCTTC.